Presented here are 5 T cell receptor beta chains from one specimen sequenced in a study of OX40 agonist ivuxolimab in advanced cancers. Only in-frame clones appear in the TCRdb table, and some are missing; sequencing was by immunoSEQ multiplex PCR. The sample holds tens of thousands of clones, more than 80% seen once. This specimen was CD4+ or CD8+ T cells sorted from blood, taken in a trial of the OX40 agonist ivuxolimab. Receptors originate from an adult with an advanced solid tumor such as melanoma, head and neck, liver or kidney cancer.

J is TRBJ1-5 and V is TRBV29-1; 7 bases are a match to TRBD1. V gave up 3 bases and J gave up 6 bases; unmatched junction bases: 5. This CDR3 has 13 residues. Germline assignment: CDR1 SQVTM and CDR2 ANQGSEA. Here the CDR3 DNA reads TGCAGCGTTGAGCGGCAGGGGGGTCAGCCCCAGCATTTT. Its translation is CSVERQGGQPQHF.

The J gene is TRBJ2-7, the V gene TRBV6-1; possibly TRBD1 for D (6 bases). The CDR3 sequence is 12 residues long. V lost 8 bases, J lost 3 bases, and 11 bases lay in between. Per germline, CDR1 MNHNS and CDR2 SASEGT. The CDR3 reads CASSRGGYEQYF. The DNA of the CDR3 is TGTGCCAGCTCTAGAGGGGGCTACGAGCAGTACTTC.

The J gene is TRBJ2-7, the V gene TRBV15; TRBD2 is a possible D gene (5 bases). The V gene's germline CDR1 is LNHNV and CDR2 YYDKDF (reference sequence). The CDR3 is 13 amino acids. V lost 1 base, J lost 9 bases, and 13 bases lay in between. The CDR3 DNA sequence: TGTGCCACCAGCAGAGGTCTGGCTGAGGGGCAGTACTTC. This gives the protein CATSRGLAEGQYF. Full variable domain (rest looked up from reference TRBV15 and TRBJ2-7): DAMVIQNPRYQVTQFGKPVTLSCSQTLNHNVMYWYQQKSSQAPKLLFHYYDKDFNNEADTPDNFQSRRPNTSFCFLDIRSPGLGDTAMYLCATSRGLAEGQYFGPGTRLTVT.

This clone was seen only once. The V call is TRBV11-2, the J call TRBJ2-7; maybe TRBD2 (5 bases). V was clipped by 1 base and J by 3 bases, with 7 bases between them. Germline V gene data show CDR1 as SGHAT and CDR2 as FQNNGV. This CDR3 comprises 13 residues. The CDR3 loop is CASSLVGDYEQYF. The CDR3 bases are TGTGCCAGCAGCTTAGTCGGGGACTACGAGCAGTACTTC.

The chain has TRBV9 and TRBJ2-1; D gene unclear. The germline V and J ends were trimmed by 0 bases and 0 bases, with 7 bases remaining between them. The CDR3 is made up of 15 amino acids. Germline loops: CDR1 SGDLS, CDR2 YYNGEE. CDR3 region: CASSVAGVSYNEQFF. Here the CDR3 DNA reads TGTGCCAGCAGCGTAGCTGGGGTCTCCTACAATGAGCAGTTCTTC.